This T cell receptor beta chain appears in the sequencing data of a study of shared clonotypes between healthy human individuals. The repertoire was sequenced with immunoSEQ multiplex PCR; TCRdb's copy has only in-frame clones and lacks some. The sample contains some 2 million clones, less than 95% of which appear only once. CD8 cells classed as naive were CD45RO-negative and positively selected for CCR7, excluding terminally differentiated effector memory CD45RA+ cells. The donor cohort consisted entirely of Caucasian adults residing in Nashville, Tennessee. With respect to this clone: Its antigen is still unknown.

Whole-study results and caveats: Only blood was sampled; tissue repertoires likely differ. Across subsets, estimated richness was generally greater for naive than for memory populations.

What was sequenced was naive CD8+ T cells sorted from blood. The TCR comes from a man younger than 35 in good health.

DNA for the CDR3: TGTGCCAGCAGTCCCCAGGGACTAGCGGGGGGGCCGGGCACAGATACGCAGTATTTT. Translated: CASSPQGLAGGPGTDTQYF. V and J are TRBV28 and TRBJ2-3; 16 bases match TRBD2. CDR1 MDHEN and CDR2 SYDVKM come from the germline V gene. The CDR3 is 19 amino acids. Trimming at V came to 5 bases and at J to 1 base, leaving 9 bases not matched to a gene. Full variable domain (rest looked up from reference TRBV28 and TRBJ2-3): DVKVTQSSRYLVKRTGEKVFLECVQDMDHENMFWYRQDPGLGLRLIYFSYDVKMKEKGDIPEGYSVSREKKERFSLILESASTNQTSMYLCASSPQGLAGGPGTDTQYFGPGTRLTVL.